The 17 T cell receptor beta chains listed next were all sequenced from one sample in a study of cytomegalovirus exposure and HLA in healthy donors. In the PCR, 60 Vbeta and 13 Jbeta primers were used. Using immunoSEQ multiplex PCR, the repertoire was profiled, and TCRdb retains in-frame clones only, with some absent. The sample records roughly 130,000 clones, around three quarters being singletons. Sequenced input: PBMCs. Receptor source: a man aged 25 to 45 in good health and CMV-seronegative.

This chain joins TRBV19 and TRBJ2-7; TRBD1 agrees at 8 bases. The germline V gene has CDR1 LNHDA and CDR2 SQIVND (reference sequence). V dropped 6 bases and J dropped 5; count of bases not matched to a gene: 3. This CDR3 has 12 residues. CDR3 sequence reads: CASRGQGHEQYF. In DNA, the CDR3 is TGTGCCAGTAGAGGACAGGGCCACGAGCAGTACTTC.

The chain carries TRBV5-5 and TRBJ2-7, with D possibly matching TRBD1 (6 bases). The CDR3 has 13 amino acids. V lost 7 bases, J lost 2 bases, and 13 bases lay in between. Germline CDR1 is SGHKS and CDR2 is YYEKEE (reference sequence). CDR3 sequence reads: CASGSGTTYEQYF. CDR3 nucleotides: TGTGCCAGCGGTTCAGGGACAACCTACGAGCAGTACTTC.

The rearrangement uses TRBV6-5 and TRBJ1-3; D is possibly TRBD1 (5 bases). In germline, CDR1 is MNHEY, CDR2 SVGAGI. V lost 5 bases and J lost 7, with 6 bases in between. The CDR3 has 11 amino acids. CDR3 residues: CASSKGNTIYF. CDR3 DNA sequence: TGTGCCAGCAGTAAGGGGAACACCATATATTTT.

The chain couples TRBV21-1 to TRBJ1-4; the table names TRBD1, a call not compared with the DNA. TRBV21-1 corresponds to a pseudogene. The CDR3 runs to 15 residues. CDR3 in DNA: TGTGCCAGCAACCAGCCCCGGGACAGGAATGAAAAACTGTTTTTT. Its translation is CASNQPRDRNEKLFF.

V gene TRBV2 combines with J gene TRBJ2-6, with D unclear. The CDR3 sequence is 15 residues long. The germline V and J ends were trimmed by 4 bases and 0 bases, with 7 bases remaining between them. The germline V gene encodes CDR1 SNHLY and CDR2 FYNNEI. CDR3 nucleotides: TGTGCCAGCAGTGGACAAGTCTCTGGGGCCAACGTCCTGACTTTC. Amino acid sequence: CASSGQVSGANVLTF.

The V call is TRBV29-1, the J call TRBJ2-1, with TRBD2 identical over 7 bases. The CDR3 contains 15 residues. Germline CDR1 is SQVTM and CDR2 is ANQGSEA. V lost 3 bases, J lost 3 bases, and 8 bases stayed unmatched. The CDR3 reads CSVEGGKLDYNEQFF. The CDR3 DNA sequence: TGCAGCGTTGAGGGGGGGAAGTTGGACTACAATGAGCAGTTCTTC.

The chain employs TRBV7-9 and TRBJ2-3; D unclear. Trimming shortened V by 7 bases and J by 5 bases, and 16 bases separated the two germline ends. CDR1 is SEHNR, CDR2 FQNEAQ, per germline (reference sequence). The CDR3 sequence is 14 residues long. The CDR3 sequence: CASTPADKKDTQYF. The CDR3 DNA is TGTGCCAGCACCCCCGCCGACAAAAAAGATACGCAGTATTTT.

The chain joins TRBV6-5 to TRBJ2-3; D possibly corresponds to TRBD2 (6 bases). Trimming cost V 7 bases and J 0 bases, with 14 bases left between them. CDR1 and CDR2 from the germline V gene are MNHEY and SVGAGI. There are 15 residues in the CDR3. The CDR3 region is CASTDSGASTDTQYF. The CDR3 DNA follows: TGTGCCAGCACGGATAGCGGCGCTAGCACAGATACGCAGTATTTT.

The chain recombines TRBV4-1 with TRBJ2-7; 11 bases match TRBD1. The CDR3 length is 16 residues. After removal of 3 bases from V and 2 bases from J, the junction contained 6 bases not matched to a gene. Germline-derived CDR1 and CDR2 are MGHRA and YSYEKL. The DNA of the CDR3 is TGCGCCAGCAGCCATGCCATGGGACAGGGGGCCTACGAGCAGTACTTC. Translation: CASSHAMGQGAYEQYF.

The chain employs TRBV4-1 and TRBJ1-2; no clear D. Germline lookup yields CDR1 MGHRA and CDR2 YSYEKL. The CDR3 is made up of 17 amino acids. Trimming shortened V by 0 bases and J by 6 bases, and 20 bases separated the two germline ends. DNA for the CDR3: TGCGCCAGCAGCCAAGAGTATGACGCCGCGGCATATCATGGCTACACCTTC. Translating gives CASSQEYDAAAYHGYTF.

The J gene is TRBJ1-5, the V gene TRBV4-1; TRBD1 aligns across 7 bases. Trimming at V came to 2 bases and at J to 6 bases, leaving 4 bases not matched to a gene. The CDR3 contains 14 residues. Germline CDR1 reads MGHRA; CDR2 reads YSYEKL. CDR3: CASSQQAGGQPQHF. The CDR3 region has the DNA TGCGCCAGCAGCCAACAGGCAGGGGGTCAGCCCCAGCATTTT.

The V and J genes are TRBV19 and TRBJ1-5, with a possible D match to TRBD1 (5 bases). V gave up 11 bases and J gave up 2 bases, with 13 bases separating them. This CDR3 contains 13 residues. Germline V CDR1 and CDR2: LNHDA, SQIVND (reference sequence). As DNA, the CDR3 is TGTGCCGGTTCCTTACAGGGCAATCAGCCCCAGCATTTT. Residues: CAGSLQGNQPQHF.

V is TRBV7-9 and J is TRBJ1-1, with D tentatively TRBD1 (6 bases). The CDR3 contains 15 residues. The V end was cut by 2 bases, the J end by 4 bases, with 14 bases between. CDR1 and CDR2 from the germline V gene are SEHNR and FQNEAQ (reference sequence). The CDR3 loop reads CASSLLRGLGTEAFF. CDR3 nucleotides: TGTGCCAGCAGCTTACTCAGGGGATTGGGCACTGAAGCTTTCTTT.

The V and J genes are TRBV6-1 and TRBJ2-7; 7 nucleotides align to TRBD2. In germline, CDR1 is MNHNS, CDR2 SASEGT. The V segment lost 2 bases and the J segment 2 bases; nucleotides outside the gene matches: 9. This CDR3 has 16 amino acids. The CDR3 sequence is CASSEYEASGPYEQYF. The CDR3 DNA sequence: TGTGCCAGCAGTGAATACGAGGCTAGCGGCCCCTACGAGCAGTACTTC.

The chain combines TRBV10-3 with TRBJ2-7; D remains ambiguous. Between the trimmed V and J ends, which lost 5 bases and 2 bases, there was a span of 4 bases. This CDR3 has 11 amino acids. Per the germline V gene, CDR1 is ENHRY and CDR2 is SYGVKD. In DNA form, the CDR3 reads TGTGCCATCAGTACGGCCTACGAGCAGTACTTC. Protein: CAISTAYEQYF.

The chain employs TRBV9 and TRBJ2-1, with 8 bases lining up with TRBD2. Germline lookup yields CDR1 SGDLS and CDR2 YYNGEE. Germline trimming cut 3 bases from V and 7 bases from J; bases unmatched to any gene: 0. This CDR3 comprises 12 residues. This CDR3 is CASSGGGNEQFF. The CDR3 DNA is TGTGCCAGCAGCGGCGGGGGGAATGAGCAGTTCTTC.

V gene TRBV28 combines with J gene TRBJ2-1; D might be TRBD2 (6 bases). The length of the CDR3 is 13 residues. The V and J ends lost 5 bases and 9 bases respectively, with 14 bases between them. Germline V lookup: CDR1 MDHEN, CDR2 SYDVKM. This CDR3 is CASSLGTSGEQFF. CDR3 DNA sequence: TGTGCCAGCAGTCTAGGGACTTCCGGTGAGCAGTTCTTC.